Presented here are 4 T cell receptor beta chains from one specimen sequenced in a study of T cells after yellow fever vaccination. TCRdb re-called the 5' RACE reads with MiXCR, one entry per CDR3 protein. Here the sample spans hundreds of thousands of distinct CDR3 sequences, about 12% being singletons. Specimen: PBMCs, collected on the day of the yellow fever booster vaccination. These receptors came from a man aged 25-45 years who received the YFV17D yellow fever vaccine.

This clonotype was seen a handful of times. The chain joins TRBV29-1 to TRBJ1-4, with D possibly TRBD1 on 5 matching bases. There are 13 residues in the CDR3. V was pared by 4 bases and J by 1 base, with 7 bases between. Germline V CDR1 and CDR2: SQVTM, ANQGSEA. Here the CDR3 reads CSVAGETNEKLFF. Here the CDR3 DNA reads TGCAGCGTTGCGGGGGAAACTAATGAAAAACTGTTTTTT.

This sequence joins TRBV7-3 and TRBJ2-7, with no clear D. This CDR3 has 14 residues. Germline V lookup: CDR1 SGHTA, CDR2 FQGTGA. Trimming removed 8 bases from V and 3 bases from J, with 17 bases in between. CDR3 DNA sequence: TGTGCCAGCGCCCCAGGTGCTGGGAACTACGAGCAGTACTTC. This codes for CASAPGAGNYEQYF.

V gene TRBV19 combines with J gene TRBJ2-5; TRBD2 matches at 9 bases. Germline V lookup: CDR1 LNHDA, CDR2 SQIVND (reference sequence). V lost 3 bases to trimming and J lost 4 bases; unmatched junction nucleotides: 6. The CDR3 sequence is 15 residues long. CDR3 sequence: CASSIWLAGSETQYF. In DNA, the CDR3 is TGTGCCAGTAGTATTTGGCTAGCGGGATCAGAGACCCAGTACTTC.

J is TRBJ2-3 and V is TRBV5-1; perhaps TRBD2 as D (6 bases). Trimming removed 2 bases from V and 0 bases from J, with 13 bases in between. Per the germline V gene, CDR1 is SGHRS and CDR2 is YFSETQ. CDR3 size: 16 residues. The CDR3 DNA reads TGCGCCAGCAGCTTCGGGGGTGGAAGGAGCACAGATACGCAGTATTTT. This gives the protein CASSFGGGRSTDTQYF.